Following are 12 T cell receptor beta chains from one sample sequenced in a study of CDR3 diversity in severe acne. TCRdb recomputed calls from the PCR reads with MiXCR, one row per CDR3 protein. Counted here are tens of thousands of distinct CDR3 sequences, approximately 49% occurring once; the ten biggest clones make up approximately 10%. Source material: blood. All receptors derive from a male donor with severe acne vulgaris.

This sequence joins TRBV29-1 and TRBJ1-1; D unclear. There are 10 residues in the CDR3. V lost 4 bases, J lost 2 bases, and 2 bases lay in between. CDR1 is SQVTM and CDR2 is ANQGSEA in the germline V gene. The CDR3 loop reads CSVVNTEAFF. DNA for the CDR3: TGCAGCGTTGTCAACACTGAAGCTTTCTTT.

This clonotype has a handful of counts. V and J are TRBV10-1 and TRBJ2-3; D unresolved. Trimming removed 10 bases from V and 1 base from J, with 27 bases in between. The CDR3 runs 18 residues. Germline-derived CDR1 and CDR2 are WNHNN and SYGVQD (reference sequence). The CDR3 is CANTGTGTAEHGTDTQYF. DNA for the CDR3: TGCGCCAACACCGGAACGGGCACGGCCGAACACGGCACAGATACGCAGTATTTT.

This sequence joins TRBV14 and TRBJ1-1; TRBD1 agrees at 7 bases. Germline CDR1 reads SGHDN; CDR2 reads FVKESK. This CDR3 is 15 amino acids long. Unmatched junction bases numbered 6, after V lost 5 bases and J lost 0 bases. In DNA form, the CDR3 reads TGTGCCAGCAGCGCCTGGACAGGCATGAACACTGAAGCTTTCTTT. Translating gives CASSAWTGMNTEAFF.

To note about this clonotype: A single base separates this from a much larger clone, so it may be a read error. The V call is TRBV5-7, the J call TRBJ2-7; the D gene is possibly TRBD1 (5 bases). TRBV5-7 is filed as an ORF, its function uncertain. The CDR3 has 8 residues. The CDR3 region is CEGSEQYF. CDR3 DNA sequence: TGTGAGGGGTCCGAGCAGTACTTC.

In this sample, this clonotype turned up many times. This sequence joins TRBV2 and TRBJ2-5; tentative D call: TRBD2 (5 bases). Trimming took off 6 bases at V and 5 bases at J, with 19 bases between the two ends. CDR3 size: 15 residues. Germline V CDR1 and CDR2: SNHLY, FYNNEI. The CDR3 region has the DNA TGTGCCAGCAGCCCCGGACGCCTGGAGGCTGAGACCCAGTACTTC. Protein sequence: CASSPGRLEAETQYF.

This clonotype was detected only once. The rearrangement uses TRBV14 and TRBJ2-3; TRBD2 agrees at 11 bases. CDR1 and CDR2 (germline): SGHDN, FVKESK. The V gene end was trimmed by 1 base and the J gene end by 1 base; junction bases not matched to a gene: 10. The CDR3 length is 19 residues. CDR3 bases: TGTGCCAGCAGCCAAGGATATATAATGACTAGCGGGGGCACAGATACGCAGTATTTT. Translating it yields CASSQGYIMTSGGTDTQYF.

The chain employs TRBV2 and TRBJ2-7, with D uncertain. This CDR3 is built from 15 residues. Trimming took 1 base from V and 0 from J, leaving 10 bases between them. The germline CDR1 and CDR2 sequences are SNHLY and FYNNEI. CDR3 DNA: TGTGCCAGCAGTGAAGATCCTCCGTGCTCCTACGAGCAGTACTTC. Its translation is CASSEDPPCSYEQYF.

This clonotype has a single count. The chain employs TRBV29-1 and TRBJ2-5; no firm D call. The CDR3 has 11 amino acids. V lost 2 bases, J lost 6 bases, and 7 bases lay in between. From germline, CDR1 is SQVTM and CDR2 ANQGSEA. The CDR3 protein is CSVERVKTQYF. The CDR3 DNA is TGCAGCGTTGAAAGGGTGAAGACCCAGTACTTC. Full variable domain (rest looked up from reference TRBV29-1 and TRBJ2-5): SAVISQKPSRDICQRGTSLTIQCQVDSQVTMMFWYRQQPGQSLTLIATANQGSEATYESGFVIDKFPISRPNLTFSTLTVSNMSPEDSSIYLCSVERVKTQYFGPGTRLLVL.

The table lists this clonotype with a few counts. The chain joins TRBV20-1 to TRBJ2-4; possibly TRBD2 for D (5 bases). V lost 3 bases, J lost 3 bases, and 9 bases lay in between. CDR3 length: 13 residues. Germline CDR1 and CDR2: DFQATT and SNEGSKA (reference sequence). DNA of the CDR3: TGCAGTGCTAGGGAGGTTGACAAAAACATTCAGTACTTC. Its translation: CSAREVDKNIQYF.

The chain combines TRBV10-3 with TRBJ2-5; 9 positions match TRBD2. The germline CDR1 and CDR2 sequences are ENHRY and SYGVKD. The CDR3 is made up of 16 amino acids. V was clipped by 10 bases and J by 5 bases; unmatched bases: 17. The CDR3: CASSEPTSGDRETQYF. CDR3 DNA: TGTGCCAGCAGCGAGCCGACTAGCGGAGACAGGGAGACCCAGTACTTC.

This chain connects TRBV20-1 to TRBJ2-1; maybe TRBD1 (5 bases). The V and J ends lost 3 bases and 6 bases respectively, with 12 bases between them. The germline V gene encodes CDR1 DFQATT and CDR2 SNEGSKA (reference sequence). This CDR3 is 13 amino acids long. The CDR3 coding sequence is TGCAGTGCTAGGTTTGTGGGGCGCAATGAGCAGTTCTTC. Translating gives CSARFVGRNEQFF.

The V and J genes are TRBV10-1 and TRBJ1-5; D is possibly TRBD1 (5 bases). This CDR3 is built from 12 residues. Germline V gives CDR1 WNHNN, CDR2 SYGVQD (reference sequence). V was shortened by 2 bases and J by 6 bases, with 5 bases between the two germline ends. For the CDR3, the DNA is TGCGCCAGCAGTGAGAGGGGTCAGCCCCAGCATTTT. Encoded protein: CASSERGQPQHF.